A selection of T cell receptor beta chains follows, all from one sample in a study of blood T cell repertoires in COVID-19. Sequenced by immunoSEQ multiplex PCR; TCRdb stores in-frame clones only, minus some. The sample carries about 280,000 clones, 85% recorded once. Sample: peripheral blood. Source of these receptors: a man aged 45-65 years with active or convalescent COVID-19. The CDR3 runs from the conserved cysteine through the conserved F or W. D genes are given only for firm matches. The listing skips clone size in some rows; elsewhere it reads once, few, many or a size class.

v_gene	j_gene	abundance	d_gene	CDR3nt	CDR3aa
TRBV18	TRBJ2-7	NA	TRBD1	TGTGCCAGCTCTCGACAGGGCCAGGAGCAGTACTTC	CASSRQGQEQYF
TRBV28	TRBJ2-7	NA	TRBD2	TGTGCCAGCAGTCCCTTCAGCGGGAGAAATCGCTACGAGCAGTACTTC	CASSPFSGRNRYEQYF
TRBV7-2	TRBJ2-3	NA	NA	TGTGCCAGCAGCTTACGCTACCGCACAGATACGCAGTATTTT	CASSLRYRTDTQYF
TRBV28	TRBJ2-4	few	NA	TGTGCCAGCAGTCCACAGCGGCTAGCCAAAAACATTCAGTACTTC	CASSPQRLAKNIQYF
TRBV21-1	TRBJ2-1	NA	NA	TGTGCCAGCAGCTACCAAGATGGCGGGAGGGCTAATGAGCAGTTCTTC	CASSYQDGGRANEQFF
TRBV6-2/TRBV6-3	TRBJ1-5	NA	NA	TGTGCCAGCAGTGTCTTACAGCAGCCCCAGCATTTT	CASSVLQQPQHF
TRBV7-9	TRBJ1-2	many	TRBD1	TGTGCCAGCAGCTTAGGCAGGGGGGCAGGTGGCTACACCTTC	CASSLGRGAGGYTF
TRBV7-3	TRBJ2-3	NA	NA	TGTGCCAGCAGCTTAAACTTGCCAGATACGCAGTATTTT	CASSLNLPDTQYF
TRBV14	TRBJ2-5	once	TRBD1	TGTGCCAGCAGAGACAGGGGGTATGAGACCCAGTACTTC	CASRDRGYETQYF
TRBV18	TRBJ1-5	NA	NA	TGTGCCAGCTCACCCGCGAGTGGACACCTTGACAATCAGCCCCAGCATTTT	CASSPASGHLDNQPQHF
TRBV5-1	TRBJ1-5	NA	NA	TGCGCCAGCAGCCTCTTCCCTAGCAATCAGCCCCAGCATTTT	CASSLFPSNQPQHF
TRBV5-5	TRBJ1-1	NA	TRBD1	TGTGCCAGCAGCTCGACAGGGGGCCTGAACACTGAAGCTTTCTTT	CASSSTGGLNTEAFF
TRBV7-9	TRBJ2-1	NA	TRBD2	TGTGCCAGCAGCCCCCGGACTAGCGACCCGAAGTACAATGAGCAGTTCTTC	CASSPRTSDPKYNEQFF
TRBV6-4	TRBJ1-5	NA	TRBD1	TGTGCCAGCAGTGACTCCCGGGACAGGGAGATGTTTACCAATCAGCCCCAGCATTTT	CASSDSRDREMFTNQPQHF
TRBV6-2/TRBV6-3	TRBJ2-3	NA	NA	TGTGCCAGCAGTTACTCTACCACTAGTTTGGATACGCAGTATTTT	CASSYSTTSLDTQYF
TRBV7-3	TRBJ2-6	NA	TRBD2	TGTGCCAGCAGCTTAATTGGGCTAGCGGGAGGGGCCAACGTCCTGACTTTC	CASSLIGLAGGANVLTF
TRBV7-9	TRBJ1-2	once	TRBD1	TGTGCCAGCAGCTTAGTAGGACAGGGAGGAGGCTACACCTTC	CASSLVGQGGGYTF
TRBV3-1/TRBV3-2	TRBJ2-5	NA	TRBD2	TGTGCCAGCAGCCCCTCTGCTAGCGGGAGACTGGTAGAGACCCAGTACTTC	CASSPSASGRLVETQYF
TRBV19	TRBJ1-2	NA	NA	TGTGCCAGCAATCGCCCTTGGGACATCGGGGACCCCAACTATGGCTACACCTTC	CASNRPWDIGDPNYGYTF
TRBV7-9	TRBJ2-7	NA	NA	TGTGCCAGCAGCTTAGAAGGGGCCCATGGGGAGCAGTACTTC	CASSLEGAHGEQYF
TRBV5-8	TRBJ1-5	NA	NA	TGTGCCAGCAGCTCCGGACAGTCGGGCCAGCCCCAGCATTTT	CASSSGQSGQPQHF
TRBV12-5	TRBJ2-2	NA	NA	TGTGCTAGTGGTTTGGGCCACGGGGGAGACACCGGGGAGCTGTTTTTT	CASGLGHGGDTGELFF
TRBV2	TRBJ2-7	once	TRBD2	TGTGCCAGCAGGGGGACTAGCGGGATCTCCTACGAGCAGTACTTC	CASRGTSGISYEQYF
TRBV2	TRBJ1-2	few	NA	TGTGCCAGCAGTGAATCCGGTTTCTATGGCTACACCTTC	CASSESGFYGYTF
TRBV18	TRBJ2-7	NA	NA	TGTGCCAGCTCACCCCGAGTCCGGACTCTCTACGAGCAGTACTTC	CASSPRVRTLYEQYF
TRBV3-1/TRBV3-2	TRBJ2-1	NA	NA	TGTGCCAGCAGCCAAGGGGCACGACGCTCCTACAATGAGCAGTTCTTC	CASSQGARRSYNEQFF
TRBV2	TRBJ1-3	NA	NA	TGTGCCAGCAGCCTGGGGGGTCCCGGAAACACCATATATTTT	CASSLGGPGNTIYF
TRBV6-6	TRBJ2-7	NA	TRBD2	TGTGCCAGCGGGCCCCCCGGGGGGAGGGCCTACGAGCAGTACTTC	CASGPPGGRAYEQYF
TRBV6-2/TRBV6-3	TRBJ2-7	NA	NA	TGTGCCAGCAGCACAAAGAGACAGGGACTTTCCTACGAGCAGTACTTC	CASSTKRQGLSYEQYF
TRBV6-1	TRBJ1-2	NA	TRBD1	TGTGCCAGCAGTGAAGTCGGGACAGGACATGGCTACACCTTC	CASSEVGTGHGYTF
TRBV6-1	TRBJ1-3	NA	NA	TGTGCCAGCAGTGAAGGGAGGGACGGTGGGGCTGGAAACACCATATATTTT	CASSEGRDGGAGNTIYF
TRBV14	TRBJ2-7	NA	TRBD1	TGTGCCAGCAGCCCGGACAGGGCCTACGAGCAGTACTTC	CASSPDRAYEQYF
TRBV15	TRBJ1-2	NA	NA	TGTGCCACCAGCAGAGAGGGCCTCTATGGCTACACCTTC	CATSREGLYGYTF
TRBV18	TRBJ2-2	NA	TRBD2	TGTGCCAGCTCACCATCGGTTAGCGGGTTCGACACCGGGGAGCTGTTTTTT	CASSPSVSGFDTGELFF
TRBV27	TRBJ2-7	NA	TRBD2	TGTGCCGTGGGGGAGGGCCGTGCCTACGAGCAGTACTTC	CAVGEGRAYEQYF
TRBV19	TRBJ1-5	NA	TRBD1	TGTGCCAGTAGTATCTCCGGGCAGGGGGCGCGTAGGGGCAATCAGCCCCAGCATTTT	CASSISGQGARRGNQPQHF
TRBV6-5	TRBJ2-5	NA	NA	TGTGCCAGCAGTTTCCAGGGTCGAGAGACCCAGTACTTC	CASSFQGRETQYF
TRBV4-1	TRBJ2-3	NA	TRBD2	TGCGCCAGCAGCCCCGGGACTAGCGGGATGTTTTACACAGATACGCAGTATTTT	CASSPGTSGMFYTDTQYF
TRBV4-1	TRBJ1-3	NA	NA	TGCGCCAGCAGCCAAGGAGTAACGGGGTTACGAAACACCATATATTTT	CASSQGVTGLRNTIYF
TRBV19	TRBJ1-5	NA	NA	TGTGCCAGTAGTCCAGGGAATAGCAATCAGCCCCAGCATTTT	CASSPGNSNQPQHF
TRBV15	TRBJ2-3	NA	TRBD1	TGTGCCACCAGCTCCAGGACAGGGCATACGCAGTATTTT	CATSSRTGHTQYF
TRBV28	TRBJ2-7	NA	NA	TGTGCCAGCAGGGGGGGACGGATCTACGAGCAGTACTTC	CASRGGRIYEQYF
TRBV5-4	TRBJ1-2	NA	NA	TGTGCCAGCAGCTTTGGCGGTAACTATGGCTACACCTTC	CASSFGGNYGYTF
TRBV20-1	TRBJ2-5	NA	TRBD2	TGCAGTGCTAGTAGACTAGCGGTCCGCGAGACCCAGTACTTC	CSASRLAVRETQYF
TRBV5-6	TRBJ2-7	NA	TRBD2	TGTGCCAGCAGCCCGAATGGACTAGCGAGACTTCGGGGGGACTTC	CASSPNGLARLRGDF
TRBV28	TRBJ1-1	NA	NA	TGTGCCAGCAGGTCACCTAGGGGGTCCAATGAAGCTTTCTTT	CASRSPRGSNEAFF
TRBV4-2	TRBJ2-1	once	TRBD2	TGTGCCAGCAGCCCGACCCCGGGACTAGCAGCTAATGAGCAGTTCTTC	CASSPTPGLAANEQFF
TRBV7-9	TRBJ1-1	NA	NA	TGTGCCAGCAGCGTAAACCAGGGGAGCACTGAAGCTTTCTTT	CASSVNQGSTEAFF
TRBV30	TRBJ1-1	NA	NA	TGTGCCTCCTACATAGAGGTGGGTACTGAAGCTTTCTTT	CASYIEVGTEAFF